Below, 25 T cell receptor beta chains from the same sample are listed, as sequenced in a study of blood T cell repertoires in COVID-19. This table comes from immunoSEQ multiplex PCR, and its TCRdb copy is limited to in-frame clones, with some not included. The sample lists around 260,000 clones, under 85% occurring once. The material sequenced was peripheral blood. These receptors all come from a human donor with COVID-19, enrolled during active disease. The donor label of this sample is uncertain.

The V call is TRBV28, the J call TRBJ2-7; 8 bases fit TRBD1. The CDR3 is made up of 15 amino acids. The J segment lost 5 bases and the V segment lost 7 bases, leaving 13 bases of the junction unmatched. The germline V gene has CDR1 MDHEN and CDR2 SYDVKM. In nucleotides, the CDR3 is TGTGCCAGCACCCGTCTTGGACAGGGTACGGACGAGCAGTACTTC. Translated: CASTRLGQGTDEQYF.

This chain connects TRBV2 to TRBJ1-5; TRBD1 agrees at 8 bases. This CDR3 comprises 15 residues. The J segment lost 5 bases and the V segment lost 7 bases, leaving 10 bases of the junction unmatched. In germline, CDR1 is SNHLY, CDR2 FYNNEI. The chain's CDR3 is CASIPPGTGYQPQHF. CDR3 coding DNA: TGTGCCAGCATCCCACCCGGGACAGGTTATCAGCCCCAGCATTTT. Full variable domain (rest looked up from reference TRBV2 and TRBJ1-5): EPEVTQTPSHQVTQMGQEVILRCVPISNHLYFYWYRQILGQKVEFLVSFYNNEISEKSEIFDDQFSVERPDGSNFTLKIRSTKLEDSAMYFCASIPPGTGYQPQHFGDGTRLSIL.

The DNA for the CDR3 is TGCGCCAGCAGCGTAGACAGGGGCGGAGAAAACATTCAGTACTTC. Translated: CASSVDRGGENIQYF. V and J are TRBV5-1 and TRBJ2-4; 8 bases are a match to TRBD1. The CDR3 consists of 15 residues. The junction had 8 bases not matched to a gene; V was cut back by 4 bases and J by 5 bases. Germline V gene data show CDR1 as SGHRS and CDR2 as YFSETQ.

CDR3 region: CASSAGLAAHYEQYF. Here the CDR3 DNA reads TGTGCCAGCAGCGCCGGACTAGCGGCCCATTACGAGCAGTACTTC. V is TRBV9 and J is TRBJ2-7, with 10 nucleotides matching TRBD2. This CDR3 has 15 residues. V shed 3 bases and J 4 bases; nucleotides not matched to a gene: 7. Germline values: CDR1 SGDLS, CDR2 YYNGEE.

The chain employs TRBV6-2 or TRBV6-3 and TRBJ1-1, with 10 positions matching TRBD1. This CDR3 is 19 amino acids long. Germline CDR1 is MNHEY and CDR2 is SVGEGT. The junction had 11 bases not matched to a gene; V was cut back by 0 bases and J by 1 base. The chain's CDR3 is CASSYSPRGTGAGNTEAFF. The CDR3 DNA is TGTGCCAGCAGTTACTCGCCGAGAGGGACAGGGGCCGGGAACACTGAAGCTTTCTTT.

The V and J genes are TRBV27 and TRBJ2-7; TRBD2 matches 11 bases. V shed 4 bases, J shed 2 bases, and the junction held 7 bases outside the gene matches. Germline V CDR1 and CDR2: MNHEY, SMNVEV (reference sequence). The CDR3 is made up of 16 amino acids. In nucleotides, the CDR3 is TGTGCCAGCAGTTCCTTGGCTAGCGGGAGGCCCTACGAGCAGTACTTC. Translation: CASSSLASGRPYEQYF.

This clone was seen only once. The rearrangement links TRBV5-6 to TRBJ2-5; D gene unclear. Trimming removed 0 bases at V and 3 bases at J, with 12 bases between. The CDR3 length is 15 residues. The germline CDR1 and CDR2 sequences are SGHDT and YYEEEE. CDR3 residues: CASSLVLAPEETQYF. The CDR3 bases are TGTGCCAGCAGCTTGGTTTTAGCACCAGAAGAGACCCAGTACTTC.

The rearrangement links TRBV5-1 to TRBJ1-4, with D possibly matching TRBD1 (6 bases). The germline gives CDR1 SGHRS, CDR2 YFSETQ. Trimming pared 0 bases from V and 7 bases from J, leaving 13 bases between. This CDR3 comprises 15 residues. The CDR3 reads CASSLEGRGFEKLFF. As DNA, the CDR3 is TGCGCCAGCAGCTTGGAGGGCAGGGGATTTGAAAAACTGTTTTTT.

The V gene is TRBV5-4, the J gene TRBJ1-6; D not resolved. Germline CDR1 reads SGHNT; CDR2 reads YYREEE (reference sequence). CDR3 length equals 17 residues. Trimming stripped 3 bases from V and 0 bases from J, with 13 bases between. The CDR3 loop is CASSSLEGSSYNSPLHF. DNA for the CDR3: TGTGCCAGCAGCTCCCTCGAGGGAAGCTCCTATAATTCACCCCTCCACTTT.

This chain uses TRBV11-2 with TRBJ2-7; D might be TRBD1 (6 bases). V was cut by 5 bases and J by 2 bases, with 19 bases left in between. The CDR3 extends over 16 amino acids. From germline, CDR1 is SGHAT and CDR2 FQNNGV. The CDR3 sequence is CASSPLGATYTYEQYF. The DNA of the CDR3 is TGTGCCAGCAGCCCACTGGGGGCAACATATACCTACGAGCAGTACTTC.

The chain carries TRBV25-1 and TRBJ2-1, with D tentatively TRBD1 (6 bases). V lost 7 bases to trimming and J lost 8 bases, with 12 bases between them. The V gene's germline CDR1 is MGHDK and CDR2 SYGVNS. This CDR3 is 12 amino acids long. The CDR3 loop is CASTDRWYEQFF. The CDR3 DNA is TGTGCCAGCACCGACAGGTGGTATGAGCAGTTCTTC.

J is TRBJ2-2 and V is TRBV27, with a weak D call TRBD1 (5 bases). Per germline, CDR1 MNHEY and CDR2 SMNVEV (reference sequence). Trimming pared 6 bases from V and 3 bases from J, leaving 11 bases between. The length of the CDR3 is 14 residues. The CDR3 nucleotides are TGTGCCAGCAGCCCCGGACACGACACCGGGGAGCTGTTTTTT. Its protein is CASSPGHDTGELFF.

V gene TRBV4-3 combines with J gene TRBJ2-2; possibly TRBD2 for D (6 bases). There are 16 residues in the CDR3. Trimming pared 1 base from V and 3 bases from J, leaving 12 bases between. Germline V lookup: CDR1 LGHNA, CDR2 YSLEER. This chain's CDR3 is CASSQVPGVDTGELFF. CDR3 in DNA: TGCGCCAGCAGCCAAGTTCCGGGGGTGGACACCGGGGAGCTGTTTTTT.

The J gene is TRBJ1-5, the V gene TRBV6-1, with 7 bases that match TRBD1. The CDR3 sequence is 17 residues long. Germline CDR1 and CDR2: MNHNS and SASEGT. The V and J ends lost 3 bases and 2 bases, in that order; junction bases with no gene match: 10. This CDR3 reads CASSDGQGGAGNQPQHF. The DNA for the CDR3 is TGTGCCAGCAGTGACGGCCAAGGGGGCGCGGGCAATCAGCCCCAGCATTTT.

The chain employs TRBV19 and TRBJ1-4; the D is unclear. CDR1 and CDR2 from the germline V gene are LNHDA and SQIVND (reference sequence). The CDR3 covers 14 residues. The V end was cut by 5 bases, the J end by 0 bases, with 7 bases between. The CDR3 spells CASSLSPTNEKLFF. CDR3 bases: TGTGCCAGTAGTTTATCCCCAACTAATGAAAAACTGTTTTTT.

The chain combines TRBV21-1 with TRBJ1-5; no DNA check was done on the table's D call, TRBD1. TRBV21-1 is marked as a pseudogene. CDR3 length equals 18 residues. The CDR3 coding sequence is TGTGCCACGGATGGAGGCACAGGGGACGCTCGGTGCAATCAGCCCCAGCATTTT. This translates into CATDGGTGDARCNQPQHF.

The count of this clone is one. The V gene is TRBV19, the J gene TRBJ1-5, with D possibly TRBD1 on 5 matching bases. Germline loops: CDR1 LNHDA, CDR2 SQIVND (reference sequence). The V and J ends lost 7 bases and 5 bases respectively, with 18 bases between them. This CDR3 contains 15 residues. CDR3 nucleotide sequence: TGTGCCAGTACCGGGGGACCGGTGCGGGATCAGCCCCAGCATTTT. This gives the protein CASTGGPVRDQPQHF.

The chain couples TRBV7-2 to TRBJ2-5; D is uncertain. V gave up 4 bases and J gave up 5 bases, with 14 bases separating them. The CDR3 is 14 amino acids. The V gene's germline CDR1 is SGHTA and CDR2 FQGNSA. The CDR3 reads CASSSLGPRETQYF. DNA of the CDR3: TGTGCCAGCAGCTCGCTCGGTCCGCGTGAGACCCAGTACTTC.

The J gene is TRBJ1-2, the V gene TRBV5-1, with unresolved D. Germline V lookup: CDR1 SGHRS, CDR2 YFSETQ. The V and J ends lost 5 bases and 5 bases respectively, with 13 bases between them. The CDR3 has 13 amino acids. The CDR3 protein is CASSTTPLYGYTF. The CDR3 region has the DNA TGCGCCAGCAGTACGACACCACTTTATGGCTACACCTTC.

The rearrangement uses TRBV5-4 and TRBJ2-6; 7 nucleotides agree with TRBD2. CDR1 is SGHNT and CDR2 is YYREEE in the germline V gene (reference sequence). J lost 4 bases, V lost 4 bases, and 17 bases had no gene match. The CDR3 sequence is 19 residues long. CDR3 residues: CASSTRRGSPGGGANVLTF. CDR3 in DNA: TGTGCCAGCAGCACACGGCGGGGGTCCCCTGGGGGAGGGGCCAACGTCCTGACTTTC.

J is TRBJ1-4 and V is TRBV19; 7 positions match TRBD1. V shed 3 bases and J 8 bases; nucleotides not matched to a gene: 6. Per germline, CDR1 LNHDA and CDR2 SQIVND (reference sequence). CDR3 length: 14 amino acids. The CDR3 reads CASSIARGYEKLFF. The CDR3 DNA sequence: TGTGCCAGTAGTATCGCCAGGGGGTACGAAAAACTGTTTTTT.

Written as DNA, the CDR3 is TGTGCCACCAGTAGCGGCAGTAGGCCCGAGCAGTACTTC. Protein: CATSSGSRPEQYF. The genes are TRBV24-1 and TRBJ2-7; perhaps TRBD2 as D (5 bases). V lost 6 bases and J 6 bases, leaving 14 bases between the germline ends. Germline V gene data show CDR1 as KGHDR and CDR2 as SFDVKD. This CDR3 region has 13 residues.

In its sample, this clone was seen once. The genes are TRBV12-3 or TRBV12-4 and TRBJ1-2; D is undetermined. The CDR3 sequence is 12 residues long. Trimming stripped 4 bases from V and 6 bases from J, with 9 bases between. CDR3 nucleotide sequence: TGTGCCAGCAGTTCAGGAGGGAATGGCTACACCTTC. This sequence encodes CASSSGGNGYTF.

This clone was counted between two and nine times. V usage is TRBV3-1 (or the pseudogene TRBV3-2) and J usage is TRBJ2-2; no firm D call. Germline V lookup: CDR1 LGHDT, CDR2 YNNKEL (reference sequence). CDR3 length: 17 residues. Trimming took 2 bases from V and 0 from J, leaving 13 bases between them. The CDR3 here is CASSQFAAYTNTGELFF. As DNA, the CDR3 is TGTGCCAGCAGCCAATTCGCGGCCTACACGAACACCGGGGAGCTGTTTTTT.

This rearrangement joins TRBV6-5 to TRBJ2-1, with 14 bases matching TRBD2. The CDR3 loop spans 15 amino acids. With V trimmed by 6 bases and J by 6 bases, 4 bases remained unmatched. Germline V lookup: CDR1 MNHEY, CDR2 SVGAGI. CDR3 protein: CASRLGTSGSNEQFF. CDR3 sequence (DNA): TGTGCCAGCAGATTAGGGACTAGCGGGAGCAATGAGCAGTTCTTC.